The present T cell receptor beta chain was sequenced within a study of HIV-infected patients and healthy controls (dated by TCRdb to between 2012 and 2015). As for the study more broadly: CD4 counts rose modestly but significantly in most of the 16 patients after three months of therapy, yet stayed below normal ranges. Patients exhibited no overall T-cell lymphocytopenia, and total CDR3 counts per chain were not significantly different from those of controls. The study tested whether deep TCR repertoire sequencing of HIV patients' small blood samples could capture immune perturbation and reconstitution. Viral load fell below detection in about 65% of the 16 patients by the second bleed and in all patients following a further year of therapy. CD8 counts showed no consistent shift during early therapy, whereas the CD4:CD8 ratio rose slightly.

400 to 650 ng RNA was reverse transcribed with SuperScript III using primers against the alpha and beta constant regions. Alpha and beta chain libraries were generated separately via chain-specific third strand synthesis with multiplexing indices. To avoid primer bias, the protocol used one single primer pair to amplify every rearrangement within a chain, and the protocol also attached molecular barcodes to each cDNA molecule. The SP2 sequencing primer site and a random hexamer were carried on a 5' RACE adapter, to which purified cDNA was joined by T4 RNA Ligase 1. Second strand synthesis was primed from the SP2 site with Phusion polymerase, using slow temperature ramps to favor optimal annealing. The 12-nucleotide barcode on each molecule comprised two random hexamer sequences, both introduced before amplification and concatenated. A short first PCR added P5 and P7 adapter elements plus a second index, followed by an approximately 23-cycle amplification PCR with P5s and P7 primers. A total of 25 to 30 PCR cycles were applied to the libraries, which were quantified on a Qubit, sized on a Bioanalyzer, and diluted to about 4 nM. Normalized libraries were sequenced on an Illumina MiSeq with 2 x 250 paired-end kits. Reverse transcription reactions underwent purification over MinElute columns, with elution into about 9.9 ul Tris-Cl. The adapter ligations were run for 23 hours at 16 degrees C, and AMPure XP beads at a 1:1 ratio were afterwards used to clean them. The authors' pipeline ran thus. A modified Decombinator that output V, J, insert and barcode information was used to process the demultiplexed FASTQ files. Sequences that shared a barcode but differed from the dominant sequence were treated as errors and discarded, and barcodes were clustered at Levenshtein distance 3 and counted to estimate the original cDNA molecules. For downstream analyses, the R packages ineq, vegan, igraph and RCytoscape were used, along with IMGT nomenclature and CDR3 definitions. V gene usage was calculated across distinct sequences, with every TCR tallied a single time to avoid skew from clonal expansion. Unique CDR3 amino acid sequences within a donor were connected in similarity networks whenever two sequences differed by a single Levenshtein edit. Published HIV-specific CDR3s (around 92 alpha, 700 or so beta) and CMV-specific CDR3s (around 13 alpha, about 250 beta) were assembled and queried against the repertoires. Random subsampling to size-matched repertoires showed patients' decreased diversity was not caused by their lower sequence numbers. TCRdb reanalyzed the raw reads on its own, using fastp at Q25 for trimming and MiXCR for clone calling, and kept in-frame beta chains. Records with the same CDR3 protein are collapsed into one entry carrying the most frequent genes and DNA. Clone size and V and J calls follow TCRdb, not the original study. The table for this sample lists 8,000 to 9,000 distinct CDR3 sequences; about 8.4% of them were counted only once. The ten largest clones capture 9.5% to 12% of the sample.

Cut back by 8 bases and 8 bases, the V and J ends lie 10 bases apart. The CDR3 goes from the cysteine to the phenylalanine over 11 residues. Only the CDR3 part of the read is kept: 33 bases, read in frame from the first base. CDR1 and CDR2 were assigned from the germline V gene as SNHLY and FYNNEI. The study collected follow-up blood from HIV-infected patients roughly three months, about 14 weeks, after antiretroviral therapy began. Whole blood was used without cell fractionation, so all unsorted peripheral T cells were reflected in the repertoire. For RNA extraction, 2.5 ml of peripheral blood was drawn into Tempus tubes. Enrollment excluded patients who had febrile or AIDS-related illness, tumors, hepatitis B or C coinfection, immunomodulatory therapy, recent vaccination or treatment interruptions. The TURBO-DNase kit was used to remove leftover genomic DNA, and GLOBINclear was used to deplete globin mRNA.

This clonotype occurred many times. The antigen this receptor binds is unknown. Base quality data are lacking; no much larger clone is found one base away. Findings and caveats that apply to the study as a whole: More CDR3s were shared between individuals among healthy controls than among HIV+ patients, as measured by Jaccard index and by the count of highly shared sequences. The apparent post-therapy recovery of the Gini index in HIV-infected patients was not reproduced in size-matched repertoire data. The use of whole blood limited sequencing depth and precluded separation of the dynamics of distinct T-cell subpopulations. Unequal numbers of distinct sequences between patients and controls complicated comparisons, and size-matching overweighted rare events from HIV-infected data. During therapy, HIV-associated CDR3s significantly decreased in frequency, while CMV-associated CDR3s did not change significantly, though most became more frequent. HIV-infected repertoires had significantly higher mean Gini indices than controls, possibly reflecting oligoclonality. Compared with controls, HIV-infected patients showed significantly different mean usage of eight alpha and eight beta V genes. In the samples, alpha-beta chain pairing was left undetermined. The observed differences in diversity could not be explained by the slight differences in age and sex profiles between the study cohorts. Healthy control repertoires showed roughly threefold more distinct CDR3s and higher Shannon diversity than untreated HIV+ repertoires. Processing was restricted to sixteen HIV-infected individuals, which the authors judged to be a major constraint on the generalizability of the findings. Alpha-chain CDR3s from MAIT cells occurred at high frequency in healthy controls but were severely depleted in HIV+ repertoires. In the study, no determination of donor HLA types was made. Treated samples reflected only approximately 12 weeks of therapy, arguably too short to observe immune reconstitution given low adult thymic output.

The receptor was isolated from an adult with HIV infection. This sample comprised blood, obtained during antiretroviral therapy. The receptor chain draws on TRBV2 and TRBJ2-4; matching of 6 bases hints at TRBD2 as the D gene. The sequenced DNA is TGTGCCAGCTTGGAGGGAGACATTCAGTACTTC. This codes for CASLEGDIQYF.